One sample yielded the 20 T cell receptor beta chains listed below, sequenced in a study of blood T cell repertoires in COVID-19 (dated by TCRdb to 2018 to 2020). Library preparation was by the immunoSEQ multiplex PCR assay. TCRdb took over this immuneACCESS table, retaining in-frame rearrangements with V and J assigned. Such tables are incomplete; in checked studies, under half of the missing clones stem from an unresolved V gene, and the remainder is unexplained. For this sample there are some 270,000 clones; roughly 88% appear just once. The top ten constitute roughly 4% of the sample. Sequencing was performed on PBMCs or T cells enriched from blood (not recorded which). These receptors came from a woman aged 25-40 years who had recovered from COVID-19.

This clone appeared a few times. This CDR3 reads CASSSGPIGYEQYF. CDR3 bases: TGTGCCAGCAGCTCTGGTCCGATCGGGTACGAGCAGTACTTC. The rearrangement links TRBV7-6 to TRBJ2-7; D not resolved. Germline CDR1 reads SGHVS; CDR2 reads FNYEAQ. Between the trimmed V and J ends, which lost 4 bases and 4 bases, there was a span of 14 bases. The CDR3 is 14 amino acids.

The sample holds one count of this clone. This chain uses TRBV30 with TRBJ2-1; 8 bases agree with TRBD2. The CDR3 runs 14 residues. The germline gives CDR1 GTSNPN, CDR2 SVGIG (reference sequence). The junction had 4 bases not matched to a gene; V was cut back by 4 bases and J by 2 bases. The CDR3 protein is CAWNTGGAYNEQFF. The CDR3 DNA reads TGTGCCTGGAATACGGGAGGGGCCTACAATGAGCAGTTCTTC. Full variable domain (remainder filled in from reference TRBV30 and TRBJ2-1): SQTIHQWPATLVQPVGSPLSLECTVEGTSNPNLYWYRQAAGRGLQLLFYSVGIGQISSEVPQNLSASRPQDRQFILSSKKLLLSDSGFYLCAWNTGGAYNEQFFGPGTRLTVL.

The genes are TRBV28 and TRBJ2-1; 8 bases line up with TRBD1. CDR3 length equals 14 residues. The V and J ends lost 5 bases and 5 bases, in that order; junction bases with no gene match: 5. Germline CDR1 MDHEN, CDR2 SYDVKM. The CDR3 bases are TGTGCCAGCAGTCAGCAGGGGGCCAACAATGAGCAGTTCTTC. It translates to CASSQQGANNEQFF.

A few counts support this clone. The chain has TRBV5-6 and TRBJ1-5; 7 bases agree with TRBD1. Trimming at V came to 1 base and at J to 1 base, leaving 5 bases not matched to a gene. The CDR3 consists of 16 residues. CDR1 and CDR2 from the germline V gene are SGHDT and YYEEEE. Here the CDR3 DNA reads TGTGCCAGCAGCTTGTATTACAGGGGCAGCAATCAGCCCCAGCATTTT. Translation: CASSLYYRGSNQPQHF.

This chain links TRBV19 with TRBJ2-6, with 10 positions matching TRBD1. J was trimmed by 4 bases and V by 5 bases; bases with no gene match: 11. Germline CDR1 reads LNHDA; CDR2 reads SQIVND (reference sequence). CDR3 length: 18 residues. The CDR3 DNA follows: TGTGCCAGTAGTCCTACTTGGACAGGGGGTTCCGGGGCCAACGTCCTGACTTTC. Amino acid sequence: CASSPTWTGGSGANVLTF. The variable domain in full, with the rest retrieved from reference TRBV19 and TRBJ2-6, is DGGITQSPKYLFRKEGQNVTLSCEQNLNHDAMYWYRQDPGQGLRLIYYSQIVNDFQKGDIAEGYSVSREKKESFPLTVTSAQKNPTAFYLCASSPTWTGGSGANVLTFGAGSRLTVL.

The rearrangement joins TRBV28 to TRBJ2-7, with TRBD2 matching over 13 bases. Losses at the gene ends were 6 bases for V and 0 bases for J; bases not matched to a gene: 14. Germline V gene data show CDR1 as MDHEN and CDR2 as SYDVKM. The CDR3 covers 19 residues. The CDR3 DNA sequence: TGTGCCAGCAGATCAGTCCCGGGACTAGCGGGAATACCCTCCTACGAGCAGTACTTC. Translated, it gives CASRSVPGLAGIPSYEQYF.

The chain links TRBV11-2 to TRBJ2-5, with 14 bases identical to TRBD2. The CDR3 is made up of 19 amino acids. The germline V gene has CDR1 SGHAT and CDR2 FQNNGV. J lost 4 bases, V lost 3 bases, and 13 bases had no gene match. The DNA of the CDR3 is TGTGCCAGCAGCTTCTTAGTCGGGACTAGCGGGAGTAGGGTAGAGACCCAGTACTTC. Translated, it gives CASSFLVGTSGSRVETQYF.

This clone was seen only a few times. The chain links TRBV6-5 to TRBJ2-7, with TRBD1 identical over 7 bases. V was pared by 6 bases and J by 1 base, with 9 bases of the junction left unmatched. The CDR3 has 15 amino acids. CDR1 and CDR2 (germline): MNHEY, SVGAGI. CDR3 amino acids: CASSAKTGPSYEQYF. The CDR3 nucleotides are TGTGCCAGCAGCGCCAAGACAGGGCCGTCCTACGAGCAGTACTTC.

The chain couples TRBV18 to TRBJ2-1; 8 bases agree with TRBD2. V was pared by 5 bases and J by 2 bases, with 8 bases of the junction left unmatched. The CDR3 runs 16 residues. The germline V gene encodes CDR1 KGHSH and CDR2 LQKENI. The CDR3 sequence is CASSRVAGLAYNEQFF. The CDR3, as DNA: TGTGCCAGCTCAAGGGTAGCGGGATTAGCCTACAATGAGCAGTTCTTC.

This sequence joins TRBV10-3 and TRBJ2-7; TRBD2 might be the D (5 bases). The CDR3 sequence is 14 residues long. Germline CDR1 ENHRY, CDR2 SYGVKD. V shed 3 bases and J shed 2 bases, with 11 bases lying between them. CDR3 protein: CAISDGLAPYEQYF. The CDR3 nucleotides read TGTGCCATCAGTGACGGGCTAGCCCCCTACGAGCAGTACTTC.

This chain uses TRBV9 with TRBJ1-6, with 7 bases fitting TRBD1. Trimming removed 0 bases from V and 10 bases from J; junction bases left unmatched: 7. Per the germline V gene, CDR1 is SGDLS and CDR2 is YYNGEE. There are 15 residues in the CDR3. CDR3 loop: CASSVGPGQLSPLHF. CDR3 coding DNA: TGTGCCAGCAGCGTAGGGCCGGGACAGTTGTCACCCCTCCACTTT.

The chain is built from TRBV9 and TRBJ2-7; D not resolved. The CDR3 runs 12 residues. Germline assignment: CDR1 SGDLS and CDR2 YYNGEE. V was pared by 3 bases and J by 6 bases, with 10 bases between. The CDR3 region is CASSGGTGEQYF. Here the CDR3 DNA reads TGTGCCAGCAGCGGTGGTACTGGCGAGCAGTACTTC.

CDR3 amino acids: CASRRTQGSEKLFF. The CDR3 region has the DNA TGCGCCAGCAGGAGAACCCAGGGAAGTGAAAAACTGTTTTTT. V and J are TRBV10-2 and TRBJ1-4; D perhaps matches TRBD1 (5 bases). V was trimmed by 6 bases and J by 7 bases, leaving 15 bases between them. The CDR3 loop spans 14 amino acids. Germline V gives CDR1 WSHSY, CDR2 SAAADI.

The V call is TRBV11-2, the J call TRBJ2-1; TRBD2 aligns across 8 bases. With 5 bases clipped from V and 6 bases from J, the junction kept 3 bases outside the gene matches. This CDR3 has 13 amino acids. Germline V lookup: CDR1 SGHAT, CDR2 FQNNGV. The CDR3 DNA reads as TGTGCCAGCAGCGTGAGCGGGAGCAATGAGCAGTTCTTC. Protein sequence: CASSVSGSNEQFF.

The chain uses TRBV7-8 and TRBJ2-1, with TRBD2 identical over 7 bases. The CDR3 runs 16 residues. Trimming took 2 bases from V and 5 from J; bases not matched to a gene: 9. The V gene's germline CDR1 is SGHVS and CDR2 FQNEAQ. CDR3 in DNA: TGTGCCAGCAGCTTATCTTCCGGGGGGTTTAACAATGAGCAGTTCTTC. Translating gives CASSLSSGGFNNEQFF. Together with reference TRBV7-8 and TRBJ2-1, the CDR3 gives the full variable domain: GAGVSQSPRYKVAKRGQDVALRCDPISGHVSLFWYQQALGQGPEFLTYFQNEAQLDKSGLPSDRFFAERPEGSVSTLKIQRTQQEDSAVYLCASSLSSGGFNNEQFFGPGTRLTVL.

The chain carries TRBV5-4 and TRBJ2-2; 8 bases are a match to TRBD1. Germline V gives CDR1 SGHNT, CDR2 YYREEE (reference sequence). This CDR3 has 17 residues. After removal of 3 bases from V and 7 bases from J, the junction contained 14 bases not matched to a gene. The CDR3 sequence: CASSSPRGQGEGGELFF. The CDR3 DNA sequence: TGTGCCAGCAGCTCCCCCCGAGGACAGGGAGAAGGCGGGGAGCTGTTTTTT.

The chain combines TRBV5-5 with TRBJ1-1; D is perhaps TRBD1 (6 bases). The CDR3 covers 15 residues. The V end lost 1 base, the J end lost 0 bases, and 10 bases lay between the germline ends. CDR1 is SGHKS, CDR2 YYEKEE, per germline (reference sequence). The CDR3 reads CASSLHTGMNTEAFF. The CDR3 nucleotides read TGTGCCAGCAGCTTGCATACAGGGATGAACACTGAAGCTTTCTTT.

A remark on this clone: The sample holds other DNA sequences that translate to the same CDR3. The rearrangement links TRBV7-9 to TRBJ2-7, with D uncertain. In germline, CDR1 is SEHNR, CDR2 FQNEAQ (reference sequence). V was pared by 4 bases and J by 3 bases, with 4 bases between. The length of the CDR3 is 11 residues. For the CDR3, the DNA is TGTGCCAGCAGCTCCCGCTACGAGCAGTACTTC. This encodes CASSSRYEQYF.

The gene calls are TRBV18 and TRBJ1-2, with D perhaps TRBD1 (5 bases). The ends were cut back, 0 bases at V and 4 bases at J, with 18 bases in the middle. The CDR3 sequence is 17 residues long. Germline assignment: CDR1 KGHSH and CDR2 LQKENI. The CDR3 loop is CASSPPFGGTFSYGYTF. DNA for the CDR3: TGTGCCAGCTCACCACCTTTCGGGGGGACTTTCTCCTATGGCTACACCTTC. Together with reference TRBV18 and TRBJ1-2, the CDR3 gives the full variable domain: NAGVMQNPRHLVRRRGQEARLRCSPMKGHSHVYWYRQLPEEGLKFMVYLQKENIIDESGMPKERFSAEFPKEGPSILRIQQVVRGDSAAYFCASSPPFGGTFSYGYTFGSGTRLTVV.

This clone was seen a handful of times. CDR3 sequence (DNA): TGCAGCGTCTACAGGGACACCGGGGAGCTGTTTTTT. Translating it yields CSVYRDTGELFF. The V call is TRBV29-1, the J call TRBJ2-2, with D possibly being TRBD1 (6 bases). The CDR3 has 12 residues. CDR1 and CDR2 (germline): SQVTM, ANQGSEA. The V end lost 6 bases, the J end lost 3 bases, and 8 bases lay between the germline ends.